A selection of T cell receptor beta chains follows, all from one sample in a study of shared clonotypes between healthy human individuals. Clones were read by immunoSEQ multiplex PCR, and TCRdb kept only the in-frame ones, dropping some. The sample carries approximately 600,000 clones, about 95% recorded once. Sequenced: naive CD8+ T cells sorted from blood. The receptors were gathered from a woman aged 30 to 39 in good health. Each CDR3 is given with its conserved first and last residue. Fields, in order: CDR3 protein, CDR3 DNA, V gene, J gene, clone size, D gene, CDR3 length. A D gene is named only where the DNA matches it firmly. Clone size is shown for a subset of rows, as once, few, many or a class of expanded clone.

CDR3 protein: CASSVADRGEQYF; CDR3 DNA: TGTGCCAGCAGCGTAGCCGACAGGGGCGAGCAGTACTTC; V gene: TRBV9; J gene: TRBJ2-7; clone size: few; D gene: TRBD1; CDR3 length: 13
CDR3 protein: CASSRGSAHEQYF; CDR3 DNA: TGTGCCAGCAGCCGCGGGAGCGCCCACGAGCAGTACTTC; V gene: TRBV5-8; J gene: TRBJ2-7; clone size: -; D gene: TRBD2; CDR3 length: 13
CDR3 protein: CASSSTGHYSNQPQHF; CDR3 DNA: TGTGCCAGCAGTTCCACCGGACATTATAGCAATCAGCCCCAGCATTTT; V gene: TRBV28; J gene: TRBJ1-5; clone size: -; D gene: -; CDR3 length: 16
CDR3 protein: CASSEGLNTEAFF; CDR3 DNA: TGTGCCAGCAGTGAGGGTCTGAACACTGAAGCTTTCTTT; V gene: TRBV6-5; J gene: TRBJ1-1; clone size: -; D gene: -; CDR3 length: 13
CDR3 protein: CASLPGRSDTEAFF; CDR3 DNA: TGTGCCAGCCTACCCGGCCGCTCCGACACTGAAGCTTTCTTT; V gene: TRBV7-8; J gene: TRBJ1-1; clone size: once; D gene: -; CDR3 length: 14
CDR3 protein: CASSMNGNTIYF; CDR3 DNA: TGTGCCAGTAGTATGAACGGAAACACCATATATTTT; V gene: TRBV19; J gene: TRBJ1-3; clone size: -; D gene: -; CDR3 length: 12
CDR3 protein: CSVEVAGLGTDTQYF; CDR3 DNA: TGCAGCGTTGAAGTAGCGGGACTCGGCACAGATACGCAGTATTTT; V gene: TRBV29-1; J gene: TRBJ2-3; clone size: -; D gene: TRBD2; CDR3 length: 15
CDR3 protein: CASSYSGHDTEAFF; CDR3 DNA: TGTGCCAGCAGTTACTCGGGACACGACACTGAAGCTTTCTTT; V gene: TRBV6-6; J gene: TRBJ1-1; clone size: -; D gene: -; CDR3 length: 14
CDR3 protein: CASSGWDVGGQLNYGYTF; CDR3 DNA: TGTGCCAGCAGCGGTTGGGATGTAGGAGGACAACTTAACTATGGCTACACCTTC; V gene: TRBV9; J gene: TRBJ1-2; clone size: -; D gene: -; CDR3 length: 18
CDR3 protein: CASSHPPGLSYEQYF; CDR3 DNA: TGCGCCAGCAGCCACCCGCCTGGGCTTTCCTACGAGCAGTACTTC; V gene: TRBV4-1; J gene: TRBJ2-7; clone size: -; D gene: -; CDR3 length: 15
CDR3 protein: CATQGVRDKFSYEQYF; CDR3 DNA: TGTGCCACGCAAGGTGTGAGGGACAAATTCTCCTACGAGCAGTACTTC; V gene: TRBV28; J gene: TRBJ2-7; clone size: -; D gene: -; CDR3 length: 16
CDR3 protein: CASSSGLAGVVTGELFF; CDR3 DNA: TGCGCCAGCAGCTCTGGACTAGCGGGAGTGGTGACCGGGGAGCTGTTTTTT; V gene: TRBV5-1; J gene: TRBJ2-2; clone size: -; D gene: TRBD2; CDR3 length: 17
CDR3 protein: CASSLTGGTETQYF; CDR3 DNA: TGTGCCAGCAGCTTGACCGGGGGCACTGAGACCCAGTACTTC; V gene: TRBV7-6; J gene: TRBJ2-5; clone size: -; D gene: -; CDR3 length: 14
CDR3 protein: CASSLGYEQFF; CDR3 DNA: TGTGCCAGCAGTTTAGGGTATGAGCAGTTCTTC; V gene: TRBV27; J gene: TRBJ2-1; clone size: -; D gene: -; CDR3 length: 11
CDR3 protein: CASSPARGAGQPQHF; CDR3 DNA: TGTGCCAGCAGTCCTGCCAGGGGTGCAGGTCAGCCCCAGCATTTT; V gene: TRBV2; J gene: TRBJ1-5; clone size: -; D gene: -; CDR3 length: 15
CDR3 protein: CASSLAGQGSPGYNEQFF; CDR3 DNA: TGTGCCAGCAGTTTGGCCGGACAGGGGAGTCCCGGATACAATGAGCAGTTCTTC; V gene: TRBV28; J gene: TRBJ2-1; clone size: -; D gene: TRBD1; CDR3 length: 18
CDR3 protein: CASSQEFSSSYEQYF; CDR3 DNA: TGTGCCAGCAGCCAAGAATTTTCAAGCTCCTACGAGCAGTACTTC; V gene: TRBV4-2; J gene: TRBJ2-7; clone size: -; D gene: -; CDR3 length: 15
CDR3 protein: CASSPTWGPYSNQPQHF; CDR3 DNA: TGTGCCAGCAGCCCGACCTGGGGCCCTTATAGCAATCAGCCCCAGCATTTT; V gene: TRBV7-8; J gene: TRBJ1-5; clone size: -; D gene: -; CDR3 length: 17
CDR3 protein: CASRVMQGDYGYTF; CDR3 DNA: TGTGCCAGCAGAGTCATGCAGGGGGACTATGGCTACACCTTC; V gene: TRBV27; J gene: TRBJ1-2; clone size: -; D gene: TRBD1; CDR3 length: 14
CDR3 protein: CASSVGGGTYEQYF; CDR3 DNA: TGTGCCAGCAGCGTGGGGGGAGGGACCTACGAGCAGTACTTC; V gene: TRBV9; J gene: TRBJ2-7; clone size: -; D gene: TRBD2; CDR3 length: 14
CDR3 protein: CASSYEGGNQPQHF; CDR3 DNA: TGTGCCAGCAGCTACGAAGGGGGCAATCAGCCCCAGCATTTT; V gene: TRBV7-8; J gene: TRBJ1-5; clone size: -; D gene: -; CDR3 length: 14
CDR3 protein: CASSQVFSDGNTIYF; CDR3 DNA: TGCGCCAGCAGCCAAGTCTTTTCAGACGGAAACACCATATATTTT; V gene: TRBV4-1; J gene: TRBJ1-3; clone size: -; D gene: -; CDR3 length: 15
CDR3 protein: CASSLNLDSYYGYTF; CDR3 DNA: TGTGCCAGCAGTCTGAACCTTGACAGTTACTATGGCTACACCTTC; V gene: TRBV28; J gene: TRBJ1-2; clone size: -; D gene: -; CDR3 length: 15
CDR3 protein: CASSPGGQANYGYTF; CDR3 DNA: TGCGCCAGCAGCCCCGGGGGTCAAGCTAACTATGGCTACACCTTC; V gene: TRBV5-1; J gene: TRBJ1-2; clone size: -; D gene: -; CDR3 length: 15
CDR3 protein: CASSLTTGGGTEAFF; CDR3 DNA: TGTGCCAGCAGTTTAACTACAGGGGGAGGTACTGAAGCTTTCTTT; V gene: TRBV28; J gene: TRBJ1-1; clone size: -; D gene: TRBD1; CDR3 length: 15
CDR3 protein: CASSESGAVYEQYF; CDR3 DNA: TGCGCCAGCAGTGAGAGCGGGGCCGTATACGAGCAGTACTTC; V gene: TRBV10-1; J gene: TRBJ2-7; clone size: -; D gene: TRBD2; CDR3 length: 14
CDR3 protein: CASSAILAGGPHTQYF; CDR3 DNA: TGTGCCAGCAGCGCGATTCTAGCGGGAGGGCCGCATACGCAGTATTTT; V gene: TRBV7-8; J gene: TRBJ2-3; clone size: -; D gene: TRBD2; CDR3 length: 16
CDR3 protein: CASSGGRNTEAFF; CDR3 DNA: TGTGCCAGCAGTGGGGGCAGGAACACTGAAGCTTTCTTT; V gene: TRBV2; J gene: TRBJ1-1; clone size: -; D gene: -; CDR3 length: 13
CDR3 protein: CASSYSLLYEQYF; CDR3 DNA: TGTGCCAGCAGTTACTCGCTCCTTTACGAGCAGTACTTC; V gene: TRBV6-5; J gene: TRBJ2-7; clone size: -; D gene: -; CDR3 length: 13
CDR3 protein: CASSLRAGWSSYEQYF; CDR3 DNA: TGTGCCAGCAGCTTAAGGGCAGGGTGGTCCTCCTACGAGCAGTACTTC; V gene: TRBV13; J gene: TRBJ2-7; clone size: -; D gene: -; CDR3 length: 16
CDR3 protein: CASRGLPTYEQYF; CDR3 DNA: TGTGCCAGCAGGGGACTCCCAACCTACGAGCAGTACTTC; V gene: TRBV7-9; J gene: TRBJ2-7; clone size: -; D gene: -; CDR3 length: 13